These 15 T cell receptor beta chains share one sample of origin, sequenced in a study of graft-versus-host responses after intestinal transplantation. This table comes from immunoSEQ multiplex PCR, and its TCRdb copy is limited to in-frame clones, with some not included. This table has 6,400 or so clones, around 91% appearing once. The sequenced sample was PBMCs, obtained roughly 80 days after transplant. The source is a human patient who received an intestinal transplant, so some T cells may come from the graft donor.

The V call is TRBV5-5, the J call TRBJ2-7, with D hard to call. Trimming cost V 5 bases and J 0 bases, with 15 bases left between them. The germline gives CDR1 SGHKS, CDR2 YYEKEE (reference sequence). The CDR3 sequence is 15 residues long. This chain's CDR3 is CASSRSTTASYEQYF. CDR3 nucleotides: TGTGCCAGCAGTCGGTCAACAACGGCCTCCTACGAGCAGTACTTC.

The CDR3 sequence is CASSLTGVLPPAETQYF. The CDR3 DNA follows: TGTGCCAGCAGCTTGACAGGGGTCCTACCCCCCGCGGAGACCCAGTACTTC. The chain is built from TRBV7-9 and TRBJ2-5, with 8 nucleotides matching TRBD1. V was pared by 3 bases and J by 5 bases, with 14 bases of the junction left unmatched. The CDR3 totals 17 residues. CDR1 is SEHNR and CDR2 is FQNEAQ in the germline V gene (reference sequence).

The rearrangement joins TRBV28 to TRBJ2-3, with TRBD1 matching 8 bases. After removal of 1 base from V and 4 bases from J, the junction contained 7 bases not matched to a gene. Germline V gene data show CDR1 as MDHEN and CDR2 as SYDVKM. The CDR3 covers 16 residues. The CDR3 DNA sequence: TGTGCCAGCAGTTTATTGCAGGGGGCGATCCCAGATACGCAGTATTTT. This encodes CASSLLQGAIPDTQYF.

This chain links TRBV4-2 with TRBJ1-4; 9 bases map to TRBD1. J lost 5 bases, V lost 3 bases, and 7 bases had no gene match. The germline gives CDR1 LGHNA, CDR2 YNFKEQ. The CDR3 loop spans 16 amino acids. In DNA form, the CDR3 reads TGTGCCAGCAGCCATGCACCGGGACAGGGAAATGAAAAACTGTTTTTT. The encoded protein is CASSHAPGQGNEKLFF.

The chain has TRBV11-3 and TRBJ2-1; 9 positions match TRBD1. V shed 5 bases and J 3 bases; nucleotides not matched to a gene: 5. Germline V lookup: CDR1 SGHNT, CDR2 YENEEA. This CDR3 is 15 amino acids long. The CDR3: CASSPRDRDYNEQFF. CDR3 bases: TGTGCCAGCAGCCCCCGGGACAGGGACTACAATGAGCAGTTCTTC.

CDR3 sequence: CASRDTARLNTEAFF. DNA for the CDR3: TGTGCCAGCAGGGACACCGCCAGGCTAAACACTGAAGCTTTCTTT. The J gene is TRBJ1-1, the V gene TRBV7-9, with D possibly TRBD1 on 5 matching bases. The V end lost 6 bases, the J end lost 2 bases, and 16 bases lay between the germline ends. The CDR3 contains 15 residues. CDR1 is SEHNR, CDR2 FQNEAQ, per germline (reference sequence).

This sequence joins TRBV19 and TRBJ1-1, with no clear D. Trimming took off 5 bases at V and 1 base at J, with 8 bases between the two ends. Germline lookup yields CDR1 LNHDA and CDR2 SQIVND (reference sequence). The CDR3 has 13 residues. CDR3: CASSRSPNTEAFF. CDR3 nucleotide sequence: TGTGCCAGTAGTCGGAGTCCGAACACTGAAGCTTTCTTT.

This chain's CDR3 is CASSFSGAGETQYF. The CDR3 DNA is TGCGCCAGCAGCTTCTCTGGGGCAGGGGAGACCCAGTACTTC. The chain joins TRBV5-1 to TRBJ2-5; D is possibly TRBD1 (5 bases). Germline V gene sequence: CDR1 SGHRS, CDR2 YFSETQ. V lost 2 bases and J 5 bases, leaving 13 bases between the germline ends. This CDR3 is built from 14 residues.

The J gene is TRBJ1-5, the V gene TRBV5-8; 12 bases line up with TRBD1. This CDR3 has 18 residues. With V trimmed by 4 bases and J by 0 bases, 8 bases remained unmatched. Germline values: CDR1 SGHTS, CDR2 YDEGEE. CDR3 loop: CASSPGTGGLYSNQPQHF. In DNA form, the CDR3 reads TGTGCCAGCAGCCCCGGGACAGGGGGCCTGTATAGCAATCAGCCCCAGCATTTT.

V gene TRBV29-1 combines with J gene TRBJ1-2, with no clear D. This CDR3 is 12 amino acids long. Trimming took off 5 bases at V and 4 bases at J, with 11 bases between the two ends. Germline V gene sequence: CDR1 SQVTM, CDR2 ANQGSEA. In nucleotides, the CDR3 is TGCAGCGTTCGGGTGGGTGGCTATGGCTACACCTTC. Its translation: CSVRVGGYGYTF.

This sequence joins TRBV5-4 and TRBJ2-7, with TRBD2 matching 8 bases. The J segment lost 3 bases and the V segment lost 2 bases, leaving 10 bases of the junction unmatched. Germline CDR1 and CDR2: SGHNT and YYREEE (reference sequence). CDR3 length equals 16 residues. The CDR3 coding sequence is TGTGCCAGCAGCTTTAGGACTATAGCGGGATACTACGAGCAGTACTTC. Its protein is CASSFRTIAGYYEQYF.

The rearrangement links TRBV5-1 to TRBJ2-1; 12 bases agree with TRBD2. V lost 0 bases to trimming and J lost 7 bases; unmatched junction nucleotides: 5. This CDR3 region has 16 residues. Per the germline V gene, CDR1 is SGHRS and CDR2 is YFSETQ. CDR3 nucleotide sequence: TGCGCCAGCAGCTTGGCTAGCGGGGGGGTGGTGAATGAGCAGTTCTTC. Translation: CASSLASGGVVNEQFF.

The chain joins TRBV9 to TRBJ1-2; 7 bases agree with TRBD1. Losses at the gene ends were 4 bases for V and 7 bases for J; bases not matched to a gene: 7. CDR1 and CDR2 (germline): SGDLS, YYNGEE. The CDR3 length is 13 residues. The CDR3 DNA follows: TGTGCCAGCAGCCAGGGGGGAATGCGTGGCTACACCTTC. Its translation: CASSQGGMRGYTF.

The gene calls are TRBV27 and TRBJ1-1; D perhaps matches TRBD1 (5 bases). V lost 5 bases, J lost 4 bases, and 11 bases lay in between. This CDR3 comprises 13 residues. Germline V gene sequence: CDR1 MNHEY, CDR2 SMNVEV (reference sequence). CDR3 DNA sequence: TGTGCCAGCAGTACGGGGACGGGCACTGAAGCTTTCTTT. Its translation: CASSTGTGTEAFF.

The CDR3 here is CASSPHRGWDLYNSPLHF. CDR3 nucleotide sequence: TGTGCCAGCAGTCCACACAGGGGGTGGGATCTCTATAATTCACCCCTCCACTTT. The chain couples TRBV27 to TRBJ1-6; TRBD1 matches 8 bases. The V gene end was trimmed by 5 bases and the J gene end by 3 bases; junction bases not matched to a gene: 12. Germline-derived CDR1 and CDR2 are MNHEY and SMNVEV (reference sequence). The length of the CDR3 is 18 residues.